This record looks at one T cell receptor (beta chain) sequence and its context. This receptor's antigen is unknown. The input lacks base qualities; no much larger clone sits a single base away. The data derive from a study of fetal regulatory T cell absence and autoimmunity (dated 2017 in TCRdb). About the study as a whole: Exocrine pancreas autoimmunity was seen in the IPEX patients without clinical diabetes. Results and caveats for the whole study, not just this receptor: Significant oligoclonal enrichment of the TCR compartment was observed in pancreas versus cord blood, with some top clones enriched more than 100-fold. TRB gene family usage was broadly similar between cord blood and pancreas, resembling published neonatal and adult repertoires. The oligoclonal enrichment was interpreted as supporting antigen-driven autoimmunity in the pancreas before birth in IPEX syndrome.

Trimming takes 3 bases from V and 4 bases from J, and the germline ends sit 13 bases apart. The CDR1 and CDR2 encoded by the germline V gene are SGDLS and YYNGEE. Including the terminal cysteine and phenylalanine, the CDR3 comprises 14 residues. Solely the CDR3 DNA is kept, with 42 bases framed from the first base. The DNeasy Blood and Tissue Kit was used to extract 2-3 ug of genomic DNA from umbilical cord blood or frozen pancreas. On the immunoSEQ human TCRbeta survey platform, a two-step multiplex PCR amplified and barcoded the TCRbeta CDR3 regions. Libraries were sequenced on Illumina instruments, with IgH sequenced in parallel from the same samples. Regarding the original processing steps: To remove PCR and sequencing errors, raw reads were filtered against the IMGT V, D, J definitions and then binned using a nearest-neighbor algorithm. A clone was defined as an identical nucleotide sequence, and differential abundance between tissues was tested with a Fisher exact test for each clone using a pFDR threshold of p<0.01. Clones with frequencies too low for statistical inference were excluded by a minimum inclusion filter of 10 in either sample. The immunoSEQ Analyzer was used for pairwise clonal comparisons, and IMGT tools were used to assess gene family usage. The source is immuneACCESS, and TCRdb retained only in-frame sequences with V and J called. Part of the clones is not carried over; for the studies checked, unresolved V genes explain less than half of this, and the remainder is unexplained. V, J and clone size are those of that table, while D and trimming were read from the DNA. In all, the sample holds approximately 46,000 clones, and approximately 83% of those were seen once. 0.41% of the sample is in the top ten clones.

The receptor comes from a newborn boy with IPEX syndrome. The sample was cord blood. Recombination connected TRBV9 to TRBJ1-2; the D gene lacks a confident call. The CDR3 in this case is CASSASDSSYGYTF. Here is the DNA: TGTGCCAGCAGCGCCTCGGACTCGAGCTATGGCTACACCTTC.